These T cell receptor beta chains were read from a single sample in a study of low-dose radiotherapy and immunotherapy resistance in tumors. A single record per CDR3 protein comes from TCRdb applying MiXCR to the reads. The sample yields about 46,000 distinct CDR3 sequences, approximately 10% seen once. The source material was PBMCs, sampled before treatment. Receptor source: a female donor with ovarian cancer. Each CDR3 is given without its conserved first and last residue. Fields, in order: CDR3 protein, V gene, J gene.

ASSYEGVSGNTIY	TRBV7-2	TRBJ1-3
SAPTGLNEQF	TRBV29-1	TRBJ2-1
SASWQGRPF	TRBV20-1	TRBJ1-4
ASDRGGFTDTQY	TRBV6-2/TRBV6-3	TRBJ2-3
ASSKLPATGLCGSSYNEQF	TRBV21-1	TRBJ2-1
ASSFAGGAYNEQF	TRBV5-4	TRBJ2-1
ASGAGGPRDEQF	TRBV7-8	TRBJ2-1
ASSQANGYEQY	TRBV4-1	TRBJ2-7
ASSYGQGAYEQF	TRBV6-5	TRBJ2-1
ASSLGPGGSYEQY	TRBV7-3	TRBJ2-7
ASSFAVWGANVLT	TRBV27	TRBJ2-6
ASTRTSTSYEQY	TRBV9	TRBJ2-7
ASSSSGQTYEQY	TRBV5-1	TRBJ2-7
ASSAGEYGYT	TRBV3-1	TRBJ1-2
SVEDREGETQY	TRBV29-1	TRBJ2-5
ASSESQGPYEQY	TRBV2	TRBJ2-7
ASSSQWGEQY	TRBV28	TRBJ2-7
ASTGQGGRYNEQF	TRBV5-4	TRBJ2-1
ASSQAGVPVEQC	TRBV3-1	TRBJ2-7
AISESTGAPSEKLF	TRBV10-3	TRBJ1-4
SGIQGEAF	TRBV29-1	TRBJ1-1
ASTIVQGGHEQY	TRBV2	TRBJ2-7
ASSSGEKDGGQY	TRBV16	TRBJ2-7
AWSVGRGAF	TRBV30	TRBJ1-1
ASSGGGAQY	TRBV5-8	TRBJ2-5
ASSLRGDPYNEQF	TRBV7-3	TRBJ2-1
ASSPSGGVNSPLH	TRBV9	TRBJ1-6
ASSQGQEGYYGYT	TRBV28	TRBJ1-2
ASSVEGSGNTIY	TRBV6-2/TRBV6-3	TRBJ1-3
ASSLEAHSYEQY	TRBV5-1	TRBJ2-7
ASSSDSSTDTQY	TRBV5-1	TRBJ2-3
ASSPWDRVGETQY	TRBV27	TRBJ2-5
ASSFQGDSGNTIY	TRBV28	TRBJ1-3
ASSLDTSTDTQY	TRBV7-9	TRBJ2-3
ASSFAGGSTDTQY	TRBV5-4	TRBJ2-3
ASSQRGLPYEQY	TRBV28	TRBJ2-7
ASIGEPYNEQF	TRBV28	TRBJ2-1
ASSYLGVSSGANVLT	TRBV6-2/TRBV6-3	TRBJ2-6
ATSDFGENYGYT	TRBV24-1	TRBJ1-2
ASTPRSGGNYGYT	TRBV7-2	TRBJ1-2
ASSRGPPGLAGGTEQF	TRBV19	TRBJ2-1
AAIGPEAF	TRBV28	TRBJ1-1
ASSSRALGEQF	TRBV3-1	TRBJ2-1
ASSSPGTGATGELF	TRBV5-5	TRBJ2-2
ASSFTRDRGRYEQY	TRBV28	TRBJ2-7
ASSYMGEKGEQY	TRBV6-6	TRBJ2-7
ASSLDLAQY	TRBV11-2	TRBJ2-5
ASSPPAGPADTQY	TRBV9	TRBJ2-3
ASRGTASYEQY	TRBV3-1	TRBJ2-7